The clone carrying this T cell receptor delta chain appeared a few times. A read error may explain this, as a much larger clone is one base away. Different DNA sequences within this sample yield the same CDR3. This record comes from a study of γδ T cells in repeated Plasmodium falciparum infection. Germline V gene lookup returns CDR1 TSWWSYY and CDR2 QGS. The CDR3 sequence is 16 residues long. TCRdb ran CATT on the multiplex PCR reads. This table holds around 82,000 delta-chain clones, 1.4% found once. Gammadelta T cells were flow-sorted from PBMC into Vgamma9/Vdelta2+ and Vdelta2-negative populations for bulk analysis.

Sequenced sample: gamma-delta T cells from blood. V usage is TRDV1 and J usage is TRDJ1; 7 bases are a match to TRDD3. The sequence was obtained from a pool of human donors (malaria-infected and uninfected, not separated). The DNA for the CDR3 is TGTGCCCTTGGGCGAGACCGGATACGATTCGCCGATAAACTCATCTTT. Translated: CALGRDRIRFADKLIF.